What follows is one TCR beta chain and its context. Its antigen is currently not known. Per-base qualities were not stored, and no clone one base away is much larger. The data were taken from a study of human T cells and chemical hapten exposure (TCRdb year 2021). Context from the whole study: For sensitization, 2% DPC in acetone was applied to a 2 cm by 2 cm area of upper inner arm skin. Throughout the roughly 24-week study period, patients were also given weekly therapeutic DPC doses on the scalp. Libraries were pooled for sequencing, and variation in per-sample TCR yields was attributed mainly to small differences in library volumes within the pool. Nearly 30 alopecia patients provided blood for TCR sequencing at one to four time points (pre-sensitization, 2, 6 and 24 weeks). The patient cohort, mostly female, included alopecia areata with under or over 50% scalp involvement, alopecia totalis and alopecia universalis. Patch testing was done on the upper back using Finn chambers containing 0.01% DPC, and results were scored after 6 days according to International Contact Dermatitis Research Group standards. Patient blood was sampled pre-sensitization (week 0) and at 2, 6 and about 24 weeks after DPC sensitization. In alopecia patients, the study followed how the peripheral blood TCR repertoire changed in vivo over primary and secondary sensitization to diphenylcyclopropenone (DPC), a hapten.

The sample's time point label is to be understood as: patch test 1, 2 weeks after DPC sensitization. In light of the paper, this sample's treatment or condition label describes: therapeutic diphenylcyclopropenone sensitization with weekly scalp DPC. Blood at each patch-test visit was drawn before the patch test was applied. Patients were considered eligible if aged 18 to 70, diagnosed with alopecia and deemed suitable for DPC therapy, and patients were excluded if pregnant. Total RNA was extracted from unfractionated whole blood that had been collected in Tempus Blood RNA tubes. The protocol used for the library was RACE. The sequencer was a NextSeq 500. During library preparation, unique molecular identifiers were attached to individual cDNA molecules so that TCRs could be counted quantitatively and reproducibly. From each blood RNA sample, both TCR alpha and TCR beta chains were sequenced. Per the original workflow: The median number of TCRs per sample was roughly 100,000, ranging from about 23,224 to 750,000. The Decombinator software suite was used to annotate V, J and CDR3 in the TCR reads. For the PS versus PT1 abundance plots, all samples were subsampled to the same number of TCRs (28,000). Expanded TCRs were defined as absent before sensitization and observed at least eight times at the 2-week time point. TCRdb applied fastp at Q25 and MiXCR to the public reads, then kept only in-frame beta chains. Each CDR3 protein gets just one entry, which takes the most common genes and DNA from the rows behind it. Here the V and J calls rest on TCRdb's processing, not on the authors' analysis. The sample table holds about 120,000 distinct CDR3 sequences, of which 9.5% to 13% were seen once. The ten largest make up approximately 1.5% of the sample.

The study at large found these results: Significantly more large CDR3 similarity clusters were formed by expanded TCRs than by pre-sensitization or healthy control sets, consistent with antigen-driven responses. A positive correlation was found between the number of PT1 expanded TCRs and patch test score, with significance reached at thresholds 8, 16 and 32 but not 4. Because every patient had alopecia, a presumed autoimmune disease, the patients' immune response might differ from that of healthy individuals. The number of TCRs above 1 in 1000 frequency did not change with DPC sensitization; there was no evidence of global repertoire structure alterations. Repeated subsampling changed both the strength of the expansion versus patch-test correlation and the threshold at which that correlation became significant.

From its cysteine to its phenylalanine, the CDR3 spans 14 amino acids. The sequence is cut down to CDR3 DNA, 42 bases in frame from base 1. Via the germline V gene, CDR1 is SGHRS and CDR2 YFSETQ. V is shortened by 0 bases, J by 2 bases, and the region joining them spans 8 bases. This clonotype was obtained from a woman between 45 and 60 years old with alopecia areata. Some clones in this sample may be carry-over from other donors' samples. This specimen consisted of whole blood, obtained in connection with sensitization to the hapten diphenylcyclopropenone (DPC). The chain links TRBV5-1 with TRBJ2-5; the D gene is not confidently resolved. The nucleotides read TGCGCCAGCAGCTTGGTCTTCAGACAAGAGACCCAGTACTTC. Translated, it reads CASSLVFRQETQYF.